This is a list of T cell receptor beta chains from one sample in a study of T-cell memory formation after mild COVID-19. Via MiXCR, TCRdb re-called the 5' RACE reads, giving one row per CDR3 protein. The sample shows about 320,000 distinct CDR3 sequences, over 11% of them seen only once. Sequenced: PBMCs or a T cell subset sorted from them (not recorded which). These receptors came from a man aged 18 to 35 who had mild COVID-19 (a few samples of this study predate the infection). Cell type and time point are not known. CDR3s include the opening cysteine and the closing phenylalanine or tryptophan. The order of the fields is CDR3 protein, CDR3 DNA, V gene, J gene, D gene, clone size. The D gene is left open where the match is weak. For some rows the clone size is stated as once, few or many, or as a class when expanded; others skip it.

cdr3_aa: CASNLGGGGETQYF
cdr3_nt: TGTGCCAGTAACCTAGGGGGCGGCGGAGAGACCCAGTACTTC
v_call: TRBV19
j_call: TRBJ2-5
d_call: TRBD1
clone_size: -

cdr3_aa: CASSYLVGEQYF
cdr3_nt: TGTGCCAGCAGTTACTTGGTTGGCGAGCAGTACTTC
v_call: TRBV6-2/TRBV6-3
j_call: TRBJ2-7
d_call: -
clone_size: few

cdr3_aa: CASSPTEGLTGELFF
cdr3_nt: TGTGCCAGCAGCCCGACCGAGGGGCTCACCGGGGAGCTGTTTTTT
v_call: TRBV7-3
j_call: TRBJ2-2
d_call: -
clone_size: -

cdr3_aa: CASSSPGLSNQPQHF
cdr3_nt: TGTGCCAGCAGCTCCCCGGGGTTAAGCAATCAGCCCCAGCATTTT
v_call: TRBV7-2
j_call: TRBJ1-5
d_call: -
clone_size: -

cdr3_aa: CASKCSVPCYEQYF
cdr3_nt: TGTGCCAGCAAGTGTAGTGTCCCATGCTACGAGCAGTACTTC
v_call: TRBV21-1
j_call: TRBJ2-7
d_call: -
clone_size: many

cdr3_aa: CASSSQGAYNEQFF
cdr3_nt: TGTGCCAGTAGTTCACAGGGCGCCTACAATGAGCAGTTCTTC
v_call: TRBV19
j_call: TRBJ2-1
d_call: -
clone_size: -

cdr3_aa: CASSYGGVGYGYTF
cdr3_nt: TGTGCCAGCAGCTACGGCGGGGTTGGCTATGGCTACACCTTC
v_call: TRBV14
j_call: TRBJ1-2
d_call: -
clone_size: -

cdr3_aa: CASSSSGAQYF
cdr3_nt: TGTGCCAGCAGCTCCTCGGGGGCCCAGTACTTC
v_call: TRBV7-6
j_call: TRBJ2-5
d_call: -
clone_size: few

cdr3_aa: CASSSDGFQGTQYF
cdr3_nt: TGTGCCAGCAGCTCCGATGGCTTTCAGGGGACCCAGTACTTC
v_call: TRBV7-2
j_call: TRBJ2-5
d_call: -
clone_size: -

cdr3_aa: CASSPTGTPYEQYF
cdr3_nt: TGTGCCAGCAGTCCGACCGGGACACCGTACGAGCAGTACTTC
v_call: TRBV12-3/TRBV12-4
j_call: TRBJ2-7
d_call: -
clone_size: -

cdr3_aa: CASSPWTSGGRNEQFF
cdr3_nt: TGTGCCAGCAGCCCCTGGACTAGCGGGGGGCGTAATGAGCAGTTCTTC
v_call: TRBV11-2
j_call: TRBJ2-1
d_call: TRBD2
clone_size: -

cdr3_aa: CASSTRQGLNEQFF
cdr3_nt: TGTGCCAGCAGTACCCGACAGGGGTTGAATGAGCAGTTCTTC
v_call: TRBV12-3/TRBV12-4
j_call: TRBJ2-1
d_call: TRBD1
clone_size: few

cdr3_aa: CASSLGRSGELFF
cdr3_nt: TGCGCCAGCAGCTTGGGGAGATCCGGGGAGCTGTTTTTT
v_call: TRBV5-1
j_call: TRBJ2-2
d_call: -
clone_size: few

cdr3_aa: CSARTRDNYGYTF
cdr3_nt: TGCAGTGCTAGGACACGGGACAACTATGGCTACACCTTC
v_call: TRBV20-1
j_call: TRBJ1-2
d_call: -
clone_size: many

cdr3_aa: CASSQVVDRVDTEAFF
cdr3_nt: TGCGCCAGCAGCCAAGTAGTCGACAGGGTGGATACTGAAGCTTTCTTT
v_call: TRBV4-3
j_call: TRBJ1-1
d_call: TRBD1
clone_size: -

cdr3_aa: CASSLGTASGQETQYF
cdr3_nt: TGTGCCAGCAGCTTAGGAACGGCTAGCGGCCAAGAGACCCAGTACTTC
v_call: TRBV7-2
j_call: TRBJ2-5
d_call: TRBD2
clone_size: -

cdr3_aa: CASSWGRGNTEAFF
cdr3_nt: TGTGCCAGCAGCTGGGGTAGGGGGAACACTGAAGCTTTCTTT
v_call: TRBV7-2
j_call: TRBJ1-1
d_call: -
clone_size: few

cdr3_aa: CASSQGNQETQYF
cdr3_nt: TGCGCCAGCAGCCAAGGGAACCAAGAGACCCAGTACTTC
v_call: TRBV4-1
j_call: TRBJ2-5
d_call: -
clone_size: -

cdr3_aa: CASSLAQAGGNADTQYF
cdr3_nt: TGTGCCAGCAGCTTAGCGCAGGCGGGGGGGAATGCGGATACGCAGTATTTT
v_call: TRBV7-9
j_call: TRBJ2-3
d_call: TRBD2
clone_size: -

cdr3_aa: CASSESVKTGELFF
cdr3_nt: TGTGCCAGCAGTGAAAGCGTGAAAACCGGGGAGCTGTTTTTT
v_call: TRBV6-1
j_call: TRBJ2-2
d_call: -
clone_size: -

cdr3_aa: CASNPQEQETQYF
cdr3_nt: TGTGCCAGCAATCCCCAGGAGCAAGAGACCCAGTACTTC
v_call: TRBV6-6
j_call: TRBJ2-5
d_call: -
clone_size: -

cdr3_aa: CASSLSGTHNEQFF
cdr3_nt: TGTGCCAGCAGCCTTTCGGGGACCCACAATGAGCAGTTCTTC
v_call: TRBV7-9
j_call: TRBJ2-1
d_call: -
clone_size: few

cdr3_aa: CASSEANHEQFF
cdr3_nt: TGCGCCAGCAGTGAGGCCAACCATGAGCAGTTCTTC
v_call: TRBV10-2
j_call: TRBJ2-1
d_call: -
clone_size: -

cdr3_aa: CASSYGLAGMALNTGELFF
cdr3_nt: TGTGCCAGCAGTTATGGACTAGCGGGGATGGCGCTTAACACCGGGGAGCTGTTTTTT
v_call: TRBV6-5
j_call: TRBJ2-2
d_call: TRBD2
clone_size: few

cdr3_aa: CSEGIGTDTQYF
cdr3_nt: TGCAGTGAGGGAATTGGTACAGATACGCAGTATTTT
v_call: TRBV20-1
j_call: TRBJ2-3
d_call: -
clone_size: few

cdr3_aa: CASSLVVAGGPRYF
cdr3_nt: TGTGCCAGCAGCTTAGTGGTGGCGGGGGGACCGAGGTACTTC
v_call: TRBV11-2
j_call: TRBJ2-5
d_call: TRBD2
clone_size: few